This T cell receptor (beta chain) is drawn from a study of early T cells in non-severe SARS-CoV-2 infection. One entry per CDR3 protein, called by TCRdb with MiXCR from the 5' RACE reads. The repertoire has 50,000 to 65,000 distinct CDR3 sequences, around 8% of them found once; the top ten carry over 9.5%. V dropped 1 base and J dropped 15 bases, with 11 bases sitting between them. The CDR3 sequence is 11 residues long. Germline CDR1 reads SGHRS; CDR2 reads YFSETQ. This clonotype has only a few counts. This specimen consisted of whole blood, obtained at baseline. The receptor's source is an adult who was a healthcare worker with PCR-confirmed SARS-CoV-2 infection or an uninfected control (not recorded which). This chain links TRBV5-1 with TRBJ2-1; maybe TRBD2 (6 bases). The CDR3 DNA reads as TGCGCCAGCAGCTTGTCCGGGAGACGGTTCTTC. Its protein is CASSLSGRRFF. Looking up the rest from reference TRBV5-1 and TRBJ2-1 gives the full variable domain: KAGVTQTPRYLIKTRGQQVTLSCSPISGHRSVSWYQQTPGQGLQFLFEYFSETQRNKGNFPGRFSGRQFSNSRSEMNVSTLELGDSALYLCASSLSGRRFFGPGTRLTVL.